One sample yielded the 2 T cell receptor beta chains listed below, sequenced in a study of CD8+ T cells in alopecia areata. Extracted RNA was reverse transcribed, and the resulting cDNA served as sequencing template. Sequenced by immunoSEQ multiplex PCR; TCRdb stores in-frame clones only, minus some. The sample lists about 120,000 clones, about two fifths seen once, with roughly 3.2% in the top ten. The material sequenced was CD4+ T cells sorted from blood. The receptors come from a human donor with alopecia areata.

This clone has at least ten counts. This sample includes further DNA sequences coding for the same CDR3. In nucleotides, the CDR3 is TGTGCCAGTAGTCCGGACCCCGGAGAGACCCAGTACTTC. Translated, it gives CASSPDPGETQYF. The chain uses TRBV19 and TRBJ2-5; D is ambiguous. This CDR3 is 13 amino acids long. The V and J ends lost 5 bases and 4 bases respectively, with 11 bases between them. Germline loops: CDR1 LNHDA, CDR2 SQIVND (reference sequence).

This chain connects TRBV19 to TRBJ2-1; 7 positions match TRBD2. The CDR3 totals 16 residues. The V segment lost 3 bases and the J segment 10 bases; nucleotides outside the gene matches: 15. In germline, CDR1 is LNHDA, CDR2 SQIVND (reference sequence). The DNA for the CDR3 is TGTGCCAGTAGTATCTCGAGGGCGGGAGCTCTTGGGGAGCAGTTCTTC. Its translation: CASSISRAGALGEQFF.